These 4 T cell receptor beta chains were sequenced from one sample in a study of blood T cells in healthy people across ages. PCR was performed a second time for about 7 to 12 cycles using a sample-barcoded 5' primer and a J-beta primer mix. TCRdb used MiXCR to reprocess the 5' RACE reads, holding one entry per CDR3 protein. In the table there are some 700,000 distinct CDR3 sequences, roughly 47% of which are singletons. Input material: blood. The receptors come from a woman aged 55-75 years in good health.

This clonotype was picked up many times. J is TRBJ2-7 and V is TRBV3-1; tentatively, D is TRBD2 (5 bases). Per germline, CDR1 LGHDT and CDR2 YNNKEL (reference sequence). V was cut by 2 bases and J by 3 bases, with 14 bases left in between. The CDR3 sequence is 15 residues long. The CDR3 here is CASSQPGRDYYEQYF. CDR3 sequence (DNA): TGTGCCAGCAGCCAACCGGGCCGCGACTACTACGAGCAGTACTTC.

The genes are TRBV6-1 and TRBJ2-1; tentatively, D is TRBD1 or TRBD2 (5 bases each). The germline V gene has CDR1 MNHNS and CDR2 SASEGT. The CDR3 consists of 15 residues. The germline V and J ends were trimmed by 1 base and 4 bases, with 11 bases remaining between them. CDR3 region: CASSEGRWGYNEQFF. In nucleotides, the CDR3 is TGTGCCAGCAGTGAAGGGCGGTGGGGGTACAATGAGCAGTTCTTC.

This clonotype was seen more than once but under ten times. The genes are TRBV19 and TRBJ2-7; the D gene is possibly TRBD1 (6 bases). The CDR3 loop spans 15 amino acids. Looked up from germline, CDR1 is LNHDA and CDR2 is SQIVND (reference sequence). The V and J ends lost 6 bases and 3 bases respectively, with 18 bases between them. The CDR3 DNA reads as TGTGCCAGTAGAACACAGGGAAGAAAGGGCTACGAGCAGTACTTC. Translation gives CASRTQGRKGYEQYF.

The genes are TRBV29-1 and TRBJ2-1, with 9 bases lining up with TRBD1. This CDR3 has 13 residues. The V gene end was trimmed by 4 bases and the J gene end by 9 bases; junction bases not matched to a gene: 7. Germline assignment: CDR1 SQVTM and CDR2 ANQGSEA. The CDR3: CSVAPGQGREQFF. CDR3 DNA sequence: TGCAGCGTTGCCCCGGGACAGGGCCGTGAGCAGTTCTTC.